The present entry profiles one TCR beta chain with its context. What it recognizes is unknown. Profiling relied on immunoSEQ multiplex PCR, and the TCRdb table lists in-frame clones only, not all of them. The repertoire has tens of thousands of clones, around 96% of them found once; the top ten carry approximately 0.35%. This sample was taken from a study of regulatory and conventional T cells in RAG deficiency. Study results and caveats: In Omenn syndrome, Treg and Tconv repertoires overlapped >75%.

This CDR3 spans 15 amino acids. J gave up 8 bases and V 6 bases, and 13 bases lay outside the gene matches. Germline CDR1 SGHRS, CDR2 YFSETQ. The sorted conventional CD4+ T cells were CD25-low and CD127-high, with genomic DNA sequenced. The same specimen was also included in a second study, on regulatory T cells. That paper notes: The PCR used 52 TRBV and 13 TRBJ primers.

The genes are TRBV5-1 and TRBJ1-1; TRBD1 agrees at 10 bases. The sample taken for sequencing was CD25- CD4+ T cells sorted from blood. The TCR comes from a human donor in good health. The CDR3 region is CASNLPGQGPREAFF. In DNA, the CDR3 is TGCGCCAGCAACCTACCGGGACAGGGGCCTCGGGAAGCTTTCTTT.